This paragraph reports one T cell receptor beta chain. RNA, once extracted, was reverse transcribed into cDNA for use as the sequencing template. Profiled with immunoSEQ multiplex PCR; TCRdb holds only in-frame clones, not every one. Of more than 200,000 clones listed, over 60% are singletons. This record belongs to a study of CD8+ T cells in alopecia areata. The germline gives CDR1 SGHRS, CDR2 YFSETQ. The length of the CDR3 is 16 residues. With 4 bases clipped from V and 6 bases from J, the junction kept 9 bases outside the gene matches. Treatment in this sample: oral pan-JAK inhibitor, 5-10 mg twice daily.

The specimen was CD4+ T cells sorted from blood, collected at approximately week 44, from a patient treated with tofacitinib. The sequence came from a human donor with alopecia areata. The chain links TRBV5-1 to TRBJ2-3; 12 bases fit TRBD2. CDR3 in DNA: TGCGCCAGCAGCCCGGGACTAGCGGGCCCTGGGGATACGCAGTATTTT. Translation gives CASSPGLAGPGDTQYF.